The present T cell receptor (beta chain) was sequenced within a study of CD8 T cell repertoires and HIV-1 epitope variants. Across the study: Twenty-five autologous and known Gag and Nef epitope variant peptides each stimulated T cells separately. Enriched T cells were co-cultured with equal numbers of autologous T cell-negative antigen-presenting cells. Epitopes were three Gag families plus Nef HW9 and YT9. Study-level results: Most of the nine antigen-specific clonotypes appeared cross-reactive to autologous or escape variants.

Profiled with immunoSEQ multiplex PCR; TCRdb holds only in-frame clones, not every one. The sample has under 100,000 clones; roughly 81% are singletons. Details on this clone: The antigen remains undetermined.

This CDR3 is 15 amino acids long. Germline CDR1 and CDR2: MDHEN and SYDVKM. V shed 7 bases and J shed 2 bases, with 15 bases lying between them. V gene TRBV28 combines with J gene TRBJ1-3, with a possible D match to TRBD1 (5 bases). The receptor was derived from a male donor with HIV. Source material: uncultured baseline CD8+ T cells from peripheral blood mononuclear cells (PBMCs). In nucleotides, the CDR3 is TGTGCCAGCACCCCACCAGGGTATCCTGGAAACACCATATATTTT. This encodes CASTPPGYPGNTIYF.